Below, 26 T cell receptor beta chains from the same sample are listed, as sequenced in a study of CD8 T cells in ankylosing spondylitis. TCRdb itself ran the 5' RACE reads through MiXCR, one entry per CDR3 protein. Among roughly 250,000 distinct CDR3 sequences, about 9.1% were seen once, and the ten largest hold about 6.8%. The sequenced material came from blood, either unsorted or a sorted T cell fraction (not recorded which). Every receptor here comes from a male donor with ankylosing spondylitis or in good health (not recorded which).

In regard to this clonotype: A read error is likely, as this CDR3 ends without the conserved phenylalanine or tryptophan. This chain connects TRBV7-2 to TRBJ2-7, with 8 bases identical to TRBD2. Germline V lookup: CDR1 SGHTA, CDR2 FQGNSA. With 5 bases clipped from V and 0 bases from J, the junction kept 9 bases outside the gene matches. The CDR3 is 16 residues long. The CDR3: CASSPGRSGISYEQYS. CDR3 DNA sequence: TGTGCCAGCAGCCCGGGGCGTAGCGGGATCTCCTACGAGCAGTACTCC.

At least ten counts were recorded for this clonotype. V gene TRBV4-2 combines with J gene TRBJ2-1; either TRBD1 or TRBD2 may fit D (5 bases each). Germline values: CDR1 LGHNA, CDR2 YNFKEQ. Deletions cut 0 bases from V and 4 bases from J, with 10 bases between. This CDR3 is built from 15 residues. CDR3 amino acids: CASSQEDSGYNEQFF. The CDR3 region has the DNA TGTGCCAGCAGCCAAGAGGACTCAGGGTACAATGAGCAGTTCTTC.

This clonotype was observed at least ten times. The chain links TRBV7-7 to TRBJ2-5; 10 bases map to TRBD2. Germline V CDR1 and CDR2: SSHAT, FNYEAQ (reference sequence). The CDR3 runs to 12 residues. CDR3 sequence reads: CATSGDHSIQYF. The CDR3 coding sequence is TGTGCTACTAGCGGGGACCATAGTATCCAGTACTTC.

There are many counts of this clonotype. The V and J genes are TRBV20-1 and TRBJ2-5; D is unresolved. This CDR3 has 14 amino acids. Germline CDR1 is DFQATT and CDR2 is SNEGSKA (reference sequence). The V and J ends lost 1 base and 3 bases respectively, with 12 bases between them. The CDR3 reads CSARVKGPKETQYF. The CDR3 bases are TGCAGTGCTAGAGTGAAGGGCCCGAAAGAGACCCAGTACTTC.

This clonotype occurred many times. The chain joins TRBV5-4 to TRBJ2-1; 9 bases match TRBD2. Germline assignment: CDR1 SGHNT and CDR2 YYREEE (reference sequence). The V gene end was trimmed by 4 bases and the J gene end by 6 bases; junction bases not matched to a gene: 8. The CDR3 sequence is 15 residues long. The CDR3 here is CASSARSGGINEQFF. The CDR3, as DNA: TGTGCCAGCAGCGCAAGGAGCGGGGGGATCAATGAGCAGTTCTTC.

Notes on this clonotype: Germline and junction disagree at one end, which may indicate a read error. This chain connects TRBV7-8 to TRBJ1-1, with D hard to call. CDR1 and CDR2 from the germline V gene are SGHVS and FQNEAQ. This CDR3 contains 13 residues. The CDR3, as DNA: TGTGCCAGCAGCTTAGTCCCGAACCCTGAAGCTTTCTTT. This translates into CASSLVPNPEAFF.

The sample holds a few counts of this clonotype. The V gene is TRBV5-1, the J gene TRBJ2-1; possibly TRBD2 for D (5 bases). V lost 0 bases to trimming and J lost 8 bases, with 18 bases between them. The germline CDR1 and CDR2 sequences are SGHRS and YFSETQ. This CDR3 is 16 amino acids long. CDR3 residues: CASSLALRRGSDEQFF. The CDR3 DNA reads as TGCGCCAGCAGCTTGGCTCTGCGGAGAGGGTCAGATGAGCAGTTCTTC.

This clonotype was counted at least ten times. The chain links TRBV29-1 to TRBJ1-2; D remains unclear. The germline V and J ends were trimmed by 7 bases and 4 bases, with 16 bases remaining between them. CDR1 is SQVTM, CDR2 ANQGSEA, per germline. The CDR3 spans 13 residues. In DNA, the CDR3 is TGCAGCGCATTAGCAAATACCGGCTATGGCTACACCTTC. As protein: CSALANTGYGYTF.

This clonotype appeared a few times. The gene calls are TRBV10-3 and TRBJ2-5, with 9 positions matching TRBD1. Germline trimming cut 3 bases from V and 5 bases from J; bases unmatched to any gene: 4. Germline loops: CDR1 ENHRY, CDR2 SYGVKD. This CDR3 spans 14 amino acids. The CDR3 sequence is CAISEGDRVETQYF. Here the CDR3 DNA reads TGTGCCATCAGTGAAGGGGACAGGGTTGAGACCCAGTACTTC.

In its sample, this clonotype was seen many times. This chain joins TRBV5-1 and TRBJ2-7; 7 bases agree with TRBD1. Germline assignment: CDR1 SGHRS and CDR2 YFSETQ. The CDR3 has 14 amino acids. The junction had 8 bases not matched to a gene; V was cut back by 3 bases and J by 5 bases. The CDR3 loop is CASSSTGQQHEQYF. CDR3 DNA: TGCGCCAGCAGCTCCACGGGACAGCAACACGAGCAGTACTTC.

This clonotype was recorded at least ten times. The CDR3 region has the DNA TGTGCCTGGGGGACAGGGGGCTTTCGAACCGGGGAGCTGTTTTTT. Protein: CAWGTGGFRTGELFF. The chain recombines TRBV30 with TRBJ2-2; 12 bases match TRBD1. CDR1 is GTSNPN and CDR2 is SVGIG in the germline V gene (reference sequence). This CDR3 is 15 amino acids long. V lost 5 bases and J lost 5; bases outside the gene matches: 6.

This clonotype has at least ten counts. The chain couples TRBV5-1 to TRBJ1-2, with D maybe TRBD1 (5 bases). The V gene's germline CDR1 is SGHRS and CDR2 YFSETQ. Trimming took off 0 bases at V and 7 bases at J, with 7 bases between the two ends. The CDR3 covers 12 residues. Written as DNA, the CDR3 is TGCGCCAGCAGCTTGGGACAGAGTGGCTACACCTTC. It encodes CASSLGQSGYTF.

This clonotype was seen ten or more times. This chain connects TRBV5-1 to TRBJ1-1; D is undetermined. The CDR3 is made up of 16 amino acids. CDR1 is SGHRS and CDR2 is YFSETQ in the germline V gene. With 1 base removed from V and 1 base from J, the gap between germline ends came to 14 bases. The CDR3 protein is CASSLPRYEGNTEAFF. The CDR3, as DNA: TGCGCCAGCAGCTTGCCCCGTTATGAGGGGAACACTGAAGCTTTCTTT.

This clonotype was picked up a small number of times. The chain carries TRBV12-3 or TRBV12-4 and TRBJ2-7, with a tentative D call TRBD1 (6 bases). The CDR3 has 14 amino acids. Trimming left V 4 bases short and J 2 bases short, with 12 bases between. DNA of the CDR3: TGTGCCAGCAGTTATACAGGGCCTACCTACGAGCAGTACTTC. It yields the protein CASSYTGPTYEQYF.

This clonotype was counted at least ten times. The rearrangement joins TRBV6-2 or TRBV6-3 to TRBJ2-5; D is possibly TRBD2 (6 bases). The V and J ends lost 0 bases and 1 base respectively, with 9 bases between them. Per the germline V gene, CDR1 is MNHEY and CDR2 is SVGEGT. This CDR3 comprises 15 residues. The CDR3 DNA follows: TGTGCCAGCAGTTACTCGAGAGCGGGCCAAGAGACCCAGTACTTC. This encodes CASSYSRAGQETQYF.

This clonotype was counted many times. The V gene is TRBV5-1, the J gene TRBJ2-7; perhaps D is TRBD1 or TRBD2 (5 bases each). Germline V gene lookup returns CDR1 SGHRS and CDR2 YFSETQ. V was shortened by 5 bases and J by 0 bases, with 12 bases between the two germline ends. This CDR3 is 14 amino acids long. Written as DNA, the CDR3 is TGCGCCAGCAGTTCGGGACCGTCCTCCTACGAGCAGTACTTC. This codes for CASSSGPSSYEQYF.

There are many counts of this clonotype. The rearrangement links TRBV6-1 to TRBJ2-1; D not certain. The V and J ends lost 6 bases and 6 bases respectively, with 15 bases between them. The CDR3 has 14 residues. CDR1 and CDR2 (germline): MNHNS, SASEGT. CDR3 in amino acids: CASRPSITSNEQFF. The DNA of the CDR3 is TGTGCCAGCAGGCCTTCGATCACTTCCAATGAGCAGTTCTTC.

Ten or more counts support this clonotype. The CDR3 reads CATSREGSDLSTDTQYF. CDR3 DNA: TGTGCCACCAGCAGAGAGGGTAGCGACCTAAGCACAGATACGCAGTATTTT. The chain recombines TRBV15 with TRBJ2-3, with a tentative D call TRBD2 (5 bases). The CDR3 covers 17 residues. Germline lookup yields CDR1 LNHNV and CDR2 YYDKDF (reference sequence). The V gene lost 0 bases and the J gene lost 0 bases, with 13 bases spanning the gap.

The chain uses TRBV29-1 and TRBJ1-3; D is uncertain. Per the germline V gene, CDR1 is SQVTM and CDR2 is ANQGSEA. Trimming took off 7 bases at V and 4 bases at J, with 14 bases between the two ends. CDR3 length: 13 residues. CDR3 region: CSALAAGGNTIYF. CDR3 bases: TGCAGCGCCCTGGCCGCCGGAGGAAACACCATATATTTT.

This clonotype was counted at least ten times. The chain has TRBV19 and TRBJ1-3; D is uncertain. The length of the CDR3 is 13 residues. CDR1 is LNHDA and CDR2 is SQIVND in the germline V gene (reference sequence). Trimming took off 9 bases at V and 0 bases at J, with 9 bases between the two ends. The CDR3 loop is CASTQFSGNTIYF. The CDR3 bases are TGTGCCAGCACACAGTTCTCTGGAAACACCATATATTTT.

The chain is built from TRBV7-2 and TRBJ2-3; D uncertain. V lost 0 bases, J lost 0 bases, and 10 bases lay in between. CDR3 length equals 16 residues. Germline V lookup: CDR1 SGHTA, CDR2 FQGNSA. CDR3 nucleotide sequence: TGTGCCAGCAGCTTAGCGGGAACCCCCAGCACAGATACGCAGTATTTT. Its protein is CASSLAGTPSTDTQYF.

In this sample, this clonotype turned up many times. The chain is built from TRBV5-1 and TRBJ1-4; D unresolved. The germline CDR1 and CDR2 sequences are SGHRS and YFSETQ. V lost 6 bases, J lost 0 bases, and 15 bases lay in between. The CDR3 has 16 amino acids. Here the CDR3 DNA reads TGCGCCAGCACCCAGACGAGGATCGCAACTAATGAAAAACTGTTTTTT. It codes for CASTQTRIATNEKLFF. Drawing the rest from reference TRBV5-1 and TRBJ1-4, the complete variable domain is KAGVTQTPRYLIKTRGQQVTLSCSPISGHRSVSWYQQTPGQGLQFLFEYFSETQRNKGNFPGRFSGRQFSNSRSEMNVSTLELGDSALYLCASTQTRIATNEKLFFGSGTQLSVL.

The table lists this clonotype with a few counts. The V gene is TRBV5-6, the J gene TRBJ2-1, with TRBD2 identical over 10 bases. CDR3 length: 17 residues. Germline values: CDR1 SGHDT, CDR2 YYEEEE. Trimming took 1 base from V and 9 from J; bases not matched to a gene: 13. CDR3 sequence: CASSLRGSIAGGREQFF. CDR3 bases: TGTGCCAGCAGCTTGCGGGGGAGTATAGCGGGAGGACGTGAGCAGTTCTTC.

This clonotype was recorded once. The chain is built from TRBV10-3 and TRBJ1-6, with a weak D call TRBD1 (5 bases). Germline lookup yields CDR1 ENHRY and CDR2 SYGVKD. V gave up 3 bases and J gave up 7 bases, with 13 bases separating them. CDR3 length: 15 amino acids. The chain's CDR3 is CAISDQTRGNSPLHF. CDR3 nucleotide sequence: TGTGCCATCAGTGACCAGACGAGGGGAAATTCACCCCTCCACTTT.

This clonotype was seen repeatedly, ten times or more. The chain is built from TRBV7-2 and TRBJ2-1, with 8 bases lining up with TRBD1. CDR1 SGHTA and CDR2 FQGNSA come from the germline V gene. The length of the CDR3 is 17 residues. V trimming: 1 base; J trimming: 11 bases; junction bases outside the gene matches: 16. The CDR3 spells CASSLGGTGPRVAQQFF. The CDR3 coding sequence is TGTGCCAGCAGCTTAGGCGGGACAGGCCCCCGGGTCGCTCAGCAGTTCTTC.

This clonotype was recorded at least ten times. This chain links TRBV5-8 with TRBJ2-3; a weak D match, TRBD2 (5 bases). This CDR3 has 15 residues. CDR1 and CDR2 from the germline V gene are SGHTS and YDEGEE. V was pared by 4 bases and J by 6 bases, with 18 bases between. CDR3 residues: CASSPRLHRPDTQYF. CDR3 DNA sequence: TGTGCCAGCAGCCCCCGACTACACCGTCCCGATACGCAGTATTTT.